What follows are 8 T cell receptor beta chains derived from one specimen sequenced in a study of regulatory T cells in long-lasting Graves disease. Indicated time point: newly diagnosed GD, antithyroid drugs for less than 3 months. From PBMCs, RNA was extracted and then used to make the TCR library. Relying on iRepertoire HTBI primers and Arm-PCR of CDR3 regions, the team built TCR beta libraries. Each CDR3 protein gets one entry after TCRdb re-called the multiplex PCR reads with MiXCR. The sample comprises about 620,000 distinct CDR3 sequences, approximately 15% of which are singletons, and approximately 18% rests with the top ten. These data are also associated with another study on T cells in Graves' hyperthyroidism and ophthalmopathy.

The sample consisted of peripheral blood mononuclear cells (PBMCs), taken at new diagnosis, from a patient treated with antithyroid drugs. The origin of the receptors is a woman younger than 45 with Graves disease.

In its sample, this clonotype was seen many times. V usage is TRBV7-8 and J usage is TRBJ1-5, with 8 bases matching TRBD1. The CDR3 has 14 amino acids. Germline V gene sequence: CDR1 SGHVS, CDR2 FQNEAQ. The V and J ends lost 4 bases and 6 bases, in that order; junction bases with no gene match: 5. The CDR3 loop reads CASSSQGAFQPQHF. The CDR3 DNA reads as TGTGCCAGCAGCTCCCAGGGGGCTTTTCAGCCCCAGCATTTT.

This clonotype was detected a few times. CDR3 sequence reads: CASSLMTGDSNQPQHF. CDR3 DNA: TGTGCCAGCAGCTTGATGACAGGGGATAGCAATCAGCCCCAGCATTTT. This chain uses TRBV7-6 with TRBJ1-5; 8 bases line up with TRBD1. The CDR3 consists of 16 residues. Germline V gene lookup returns CDR1 SGHVS and CDR2 FNYEAQ. The V gene end was trimmed by 3 bases and the J gene end by 0 bases; junction bases not matched to a gene: 4.

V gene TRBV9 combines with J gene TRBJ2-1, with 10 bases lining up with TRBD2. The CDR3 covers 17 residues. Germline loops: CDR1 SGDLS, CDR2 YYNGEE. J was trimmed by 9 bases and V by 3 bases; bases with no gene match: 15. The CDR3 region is CASSDLSTSGHLAEQFF. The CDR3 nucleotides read TGTGCCAGCAGCGACCTGTCGACTAGCGGGCATTTAGCTGAGCAGTTCTTC. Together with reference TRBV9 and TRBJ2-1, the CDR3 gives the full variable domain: DSGVTQTPKHLITATGQRVTLRCSPRSGDLSVYWYQQSLDQGLQFLIQYYNGEERAKGNILERFSAQQFPDLHSELNLSSLELGDSALYFCASSDLSTSGHLAEQFFGPGTRLTVL.

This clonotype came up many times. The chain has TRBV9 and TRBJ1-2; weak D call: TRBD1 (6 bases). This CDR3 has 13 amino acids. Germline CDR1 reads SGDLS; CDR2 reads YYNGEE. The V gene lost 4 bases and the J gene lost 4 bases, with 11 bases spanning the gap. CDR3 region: CASSIGTRYGYTF. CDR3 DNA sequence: TGTGCCAGCAGCATTGGGACACGCTATGGCTACACCTTC.

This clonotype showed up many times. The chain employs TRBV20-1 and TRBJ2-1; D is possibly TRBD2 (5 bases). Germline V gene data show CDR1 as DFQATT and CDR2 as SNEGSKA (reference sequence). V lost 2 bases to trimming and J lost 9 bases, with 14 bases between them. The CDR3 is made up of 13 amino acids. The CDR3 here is CSARSLEWIEQFF. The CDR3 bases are TGCAGTGCTAGATCACTAGAATGGATTGAGCAGTTCTTC.

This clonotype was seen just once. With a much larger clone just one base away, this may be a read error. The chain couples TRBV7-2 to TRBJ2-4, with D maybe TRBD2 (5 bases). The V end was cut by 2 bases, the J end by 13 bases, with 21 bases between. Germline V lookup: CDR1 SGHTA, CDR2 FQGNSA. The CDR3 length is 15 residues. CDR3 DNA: TGTGCCAGCAGCTTATCTACTAGAACCTACAATGAGCAGTACTTC. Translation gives CASSLSTRTYNEQYF.

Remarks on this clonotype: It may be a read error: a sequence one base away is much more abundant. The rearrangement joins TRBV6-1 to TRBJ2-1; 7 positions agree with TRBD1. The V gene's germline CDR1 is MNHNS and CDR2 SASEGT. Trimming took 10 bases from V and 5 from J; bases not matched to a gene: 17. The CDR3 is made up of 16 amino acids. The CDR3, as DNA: TGTGCCAACCAAATGGGACCCCGACAGGGAGACAATGAGCAGTTCTTC. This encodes CANQMGPRQGDNEQFF.

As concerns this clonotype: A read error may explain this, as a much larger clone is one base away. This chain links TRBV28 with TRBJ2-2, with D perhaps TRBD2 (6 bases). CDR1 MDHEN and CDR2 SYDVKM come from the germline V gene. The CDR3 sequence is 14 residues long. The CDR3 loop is CACRRDSPTGELFF. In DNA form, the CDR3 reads TGTGCCTGCAGAAGGGACTCCCCCACCGGGGAGCTGTTTTTT. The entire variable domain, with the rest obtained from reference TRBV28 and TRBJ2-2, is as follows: DVKVTQSSRYLVKRTGEKVFLECVQDMDHENMFWYRQDPGLGLRLIYFSYDVKMKEKGDIPEGYSVSREKKERFSLILESASTNQTSMYLCACRRDSPTGELFFGEGSRLTVL.